The T cell receptor (beta chain) described here comes from a study of blood T cell repertoires in COVID-19. Study details: The origin of the acute and convalescent COVID-19 samples was the United States, Italy and Spain.

The repertoire was sequenced with immunoSEQ multiplex PCR; TCRdb's copy has only in-frame clones and lacks some. Here the sample spans fewer than 150,000 clones, approximately 87% being singletons. The sample holds one count of this clone. Trimming removed 4 bases from V and 5 bases from J, with 15 bases in between. Germline V CDR1 and CDR2: SGHNT, YYREEE (reference sequence). CDR3 length equals 14 residues. The sequencing sample was made of peripheral blood. The receptor was isolated from a man in his sixties or seventies who had recovered from COVID-19. This chain links TRBV5-4 with TRBJ2-5; a weak D match, TRBD2 (6 bases). The CDR3 region is CASSGTPGGETQYF. CDR3 DNA: TGTGCCAGCAGCGGGACCCCTGGAGGGGAGACCCAGTACTTC.